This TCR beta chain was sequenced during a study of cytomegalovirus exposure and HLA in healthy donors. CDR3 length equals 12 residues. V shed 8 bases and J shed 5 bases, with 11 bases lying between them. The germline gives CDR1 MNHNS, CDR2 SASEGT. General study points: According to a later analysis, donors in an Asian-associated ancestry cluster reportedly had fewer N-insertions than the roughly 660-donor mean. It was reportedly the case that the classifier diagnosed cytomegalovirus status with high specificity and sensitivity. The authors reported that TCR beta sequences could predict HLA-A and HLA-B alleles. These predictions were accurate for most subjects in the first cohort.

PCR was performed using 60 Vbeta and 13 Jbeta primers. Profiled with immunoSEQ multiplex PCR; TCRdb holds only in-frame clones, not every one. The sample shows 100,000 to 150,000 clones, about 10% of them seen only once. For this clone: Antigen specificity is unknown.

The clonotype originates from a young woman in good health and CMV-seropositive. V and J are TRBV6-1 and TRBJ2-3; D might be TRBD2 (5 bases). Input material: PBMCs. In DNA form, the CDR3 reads TGTGCCAGCGGGCGGGCAGGAGATACGCAGTATTTT. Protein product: CASGRAGDTQYF.